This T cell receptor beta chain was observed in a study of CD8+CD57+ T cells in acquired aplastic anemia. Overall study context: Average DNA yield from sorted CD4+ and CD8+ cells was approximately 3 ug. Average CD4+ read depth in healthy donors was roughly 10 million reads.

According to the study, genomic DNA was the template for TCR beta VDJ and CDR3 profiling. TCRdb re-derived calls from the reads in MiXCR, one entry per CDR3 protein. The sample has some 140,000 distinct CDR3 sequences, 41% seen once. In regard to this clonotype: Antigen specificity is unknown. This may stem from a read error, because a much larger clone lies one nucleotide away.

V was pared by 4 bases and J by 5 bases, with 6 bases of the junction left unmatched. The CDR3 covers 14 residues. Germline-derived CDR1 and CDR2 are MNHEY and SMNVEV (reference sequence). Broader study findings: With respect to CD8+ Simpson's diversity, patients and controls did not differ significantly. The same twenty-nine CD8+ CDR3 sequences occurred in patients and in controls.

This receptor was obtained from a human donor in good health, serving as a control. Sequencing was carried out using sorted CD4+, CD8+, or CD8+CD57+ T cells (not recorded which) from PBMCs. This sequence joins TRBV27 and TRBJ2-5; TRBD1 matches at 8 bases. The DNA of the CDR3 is TGTGCCAGCAGTTCTGACAGGGGCATGGAGACCCAGTACTTC. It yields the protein CASSSDRGMETQYF.